The source of this T cell receptor (beta chain) is a study of cytomegalovirus exposure and HLA in healthy donors. Study conclusions and caveats: In the analysis, some V segments, TRBV6-2 and TRBV6-3 included, were excluded as indistinguishable. Sequencing likely caused a cluster of highly shared sequence variants. Accounts indicate the classifier identified cytomegalovirus status with strong specificity and sensitivity.

Whereas donors were nominally healthy upon sampling, unrecorded immune exposures were probable. PCR primers comprised 60 Vbeta and 13 Jbeta primers. The assay was immunoSEQ multiplex PCR, and TCRdb's table has in-frame clones only and misses some. Altogether around 150,000 clones are present, 65% to 80% being singletons, with the ten largest covering around 2%. Germline lookup yields CDR1 LNHDA and CDR2 SQIVND (reference sequence). With 1 base removed from V and 6 bases from J, the gap between germline ends came to 13 bases. The length of the CDR3 is 15 residues. Note on this clone: Its antigen is not known.

This sequence originates from a woman in her thirties or forties in good health and CMV-seronegative. The rearrangement uses TRBV19 and TRBJ2-1; perhaps TRBD1 as D (6 bases). Sample: PBMCs. In nucleotides, the CDR3 is TGTGCCAGTAGTATAGGGAGTAGGGGGTCCAATGAGCAGTTCTTC. Translated: CASSIGSRGSNEQFF.